This T cell receptor (beta chain) originates from a study of OX40 agonist ivuxolimab in advanced cancers. The study in broad terms: Ivuxolimab, which targeted the costimulatory receptor OX40 (CD134), was an agonistic, fully human IgG2 monoclonal antibody. Patients were allowed to have had prior anti-PD-1, anti-PD-L1 or anti-CTLA-4 therapy, and around two fifths of the dose-escalation patients had been treated with checkpoint inhibitors. Of the approximately 53 patients in dose escalation, 19 had hepatocellular carcinoma, about 15 had melanoma, 9 had renal cell carcinoma and 9 had head and neck cancer. The point of sequencing TCRbeta in the periphery was to test whether ivuxolimab changed TCR sequence diversity and drove clonal T-cell expansion. The paper covers the monotherapy dose-escalation part of the phase I ivuxolimab trial, which included N of about 50 patients. Three dose-escalation patients achieved partial responses, one with hepatocellular carcinoma and two with cutaneous melanoma. In the dose-escalation cohort, roughly 80% of patients were male, and the mean age was roughly 60 years, with a range of about 23 to 90. Intravenous ivuxolimab was administered to patients every 2 weeks at six dose levels: 0.01, 0.1, 0.3, 1.5, 3 and 10 mg/kg.

Patients with autoimmune disease history or receiving systemic immunosuppression were excluded from the trial. Peripheral blood for TCR sequencing was collected from all dose cohorts at baseline, on cycle 4 day 1, and on cycle 7 day 1. The samples were taken from a phase I, first-in-human, multicenter, open-label dose-escalation trial of ivuxolimab. Adults with locally advanced or metastatic head and neck squamous cell, hepatocellular, melanoma or renal cell carcinoma were enrolled in the trial. CD4+ and CD8+ T cells were sorted separately from peripheral blood before TCR sequencing. According to the germline V gene, CDR1 reads MRHNA and CDR2 reads SNTAGT. Its CDR3 holds 12 amino acids, cysteine through phenylalanine. Only CDR3 DNA remains: 36 bases, in frame from the first base. V drops 6 bases and J drops 4 bases, leaving 9 bases in between. On this clone itself: Its antigen is currently not known. Base quality data are lacking; no much larger clone is found one base away.

To sequence the TCRbeta CDR3 region, genomic DNA was isolated from the sorted cells. TCRbeta CDR3 regions were sequenced using the immunoSEQ Assay. The source is immuneACCESS, and TCRdb retained only in-frame sequences with V and J called. Part of the clones is not carried over; for the studies checked, unresolved V genes explain less than half of this, and the remainder is unexplained. The sample table holds tens of thousands of clones, of which 87% were seen once. The top ten constitute approximately 1.7% of the sample. What the authors observed across the whole study: In the 0.1-3.0 mg/kg groups, partial responders were among the patients with the lowest normalized peripheral clonal expansion, particularly in CD8+ T cells. After ivuxolimab, CD8+ T cells had more expanded clones than CD4+ T cells on average. At doses of 0.1 to 3.0 mg/kg, clonal expansion of both CD4+ and CD8+ blood T cells was observed from baseline to week 6. Antigen specificity was not determined for the clonally expanded peripheral T cells. Low levels of normalized T-cell clonal expansion were also shown by some nonresponding patients.

Sequences were derived from CD4+ or CD8+ T cells sorted from blood, sampled in a trial of the OX40 agonist ivuxolimab. This receptor was taken from an adult with an advanced solid tumor such as melanoma, head and neck, liver or kidney cancer. The rearrangement combines TRBV6-4 with TRBJ1-2; TRBD1 might be the D gene, on 6 matching bases. The DNA sequence reads TGTGCCAGCAGAGGACAGACCTATGGCTACACCTTC. Protein translation: CASRGQTYGYTF.